This T cell receptor beta chain stems from a study of T cell responses to AZD1222 COVID-19 vaccine. Turning to the study itself: Analyses pooled second doses at about 4 or about 12 weeks. Overall study results and limits: Donors were chiefly white British, with a greater number of females, and clonal diversity was perhaps underestimated. The study found Spike-specific TCR breadth and depth rose after two AZD1222 doses. Every sample of the repertoires postdated the peak T cell response.

In regard to this clone: Antigen unknown.

Clones were read by immunoSEQ multiplex PCR, and TCRdb kept only the in-frame ones, dropping some. The sample has 90,000 to 110,000 clones; 87% are singletons. Germline CDR1 and CDR2: MDHEN and SYDVKM. The V gene lost 4 bases and the J gene lost 8 bases, with 3 bases spanning the gap. This CDR3 is 11 amino acids long. The starting material was peripheral blood, obtained on day 0 of AZD1222 vaccination. The origin of this receptor is an adult in good health. The V gene is TRBV28, the J gene TRBJ1-6, with no clear D. CDR3 sequence reads: CASSSHSPLHF. CDR3 DNA: TGTGCCAGCAGTTCCCATTCACCCCTCCACTTT.